This is a list of T cell receptor beta chains from one sample in a study of beta chain features in type 1 diabetes. Sequenced by immunoSEQ multiplex PCR; TCRdb stores in-frame clones only, minus some. The sample gives 900,000 or so clones, around a sixth of which show up once; 0.02% to 0.025% is in the top ten. Sample: naive CD4+ T cells from blood. These receptors came from a woman between 18 and 30 years old in good health. CDR3s include the opening cysteine and the closing phenylalanine or tryptophan.

v_gene	j_gene	CDR3aa
TRBV7-2	TRBJ1-1	CASSLIFGTGTNTEAFF
TRBV11-2	TRBJ2-1	CASSLVAGGAYNEQFF
TRBV7-2	TRBJ1-2	CASSTGTGGGYTF
TRBV5-4	TRBJ2-2	CASRYKGGPGELFF
TRBV7-3	TRBJ1-1	CASSLGRGDEAFF
TRBV29-1	TRBJ2-3	CSVEGTSVSTDTQYF
TRBV7-2	TRBJ2-4	CASSHPPYRGRLNIQYF
TRBV5-4	TRBJ2-7	CASSPYPAGSYEQYF
TRBV29-1	TRBJ2-7	CSVVAAAKDEQYF
TRBV5-1	TRBJ2-3	CASSQIAGAYTDTQYF
TRBV7-2	TRBJ2-5	CASSFRTGLQETQYF
TRBV10-3	TRBJ2-2	CAISVGGFANTGELFF
TRBV7-9	TRBJ1-4	CASSPQGATTNEKLFF
TRBV7-9	TRBJ2-7	CASSTGGSSYEQYF
TRBV25-1	TRBJ2-5	CASSEYHYREPTQYF